This T cell receptor (beta chain) was identified during a study of cytomegalovirus exposure and HLA in healthy donors. About the research overall: Roughly 85 million unique TCRs from HLA-typed donors made up an early data release. Study results and caveats: High sensitivity and specificity were reportedly achieved when the classifier diagnosed cytomegalovirus status.

Donors sampled were nominally healthy, though unrecorded immune exposures were likely. The PCR employed 60 Vbeta primers together with 13 Jbeta primers. The assay was immunoSEQ multiplex PCR, and TCRdb's table has in-frame clones only and misses some. Counted here are about 210,000 clones, about 85% occurring once; the ten biggest clones make up around 0.4%. The CDR3 runs to 15 residues. Trimming took 5 bases from V and 0 from J, leaving 8 bases between them. Germline values: CDR1 KGHSH, CDR2 LQKENI. Note on this clone: What it binds is unknown.

This TCR derives from a male donor in good health and CMV-seropositive. Material for sequencing was PBMCs. The V and J genes are TRBV18 and TRBJ2-6; D might be TRBD1 (5 bases). The CDR3 region is CASSSGFSGANVLTF. CDR3 coding DNA: TGTGCCAGCTCATCAGGGTTCTCTGGGGCCAACGTCCTGACTTTC.